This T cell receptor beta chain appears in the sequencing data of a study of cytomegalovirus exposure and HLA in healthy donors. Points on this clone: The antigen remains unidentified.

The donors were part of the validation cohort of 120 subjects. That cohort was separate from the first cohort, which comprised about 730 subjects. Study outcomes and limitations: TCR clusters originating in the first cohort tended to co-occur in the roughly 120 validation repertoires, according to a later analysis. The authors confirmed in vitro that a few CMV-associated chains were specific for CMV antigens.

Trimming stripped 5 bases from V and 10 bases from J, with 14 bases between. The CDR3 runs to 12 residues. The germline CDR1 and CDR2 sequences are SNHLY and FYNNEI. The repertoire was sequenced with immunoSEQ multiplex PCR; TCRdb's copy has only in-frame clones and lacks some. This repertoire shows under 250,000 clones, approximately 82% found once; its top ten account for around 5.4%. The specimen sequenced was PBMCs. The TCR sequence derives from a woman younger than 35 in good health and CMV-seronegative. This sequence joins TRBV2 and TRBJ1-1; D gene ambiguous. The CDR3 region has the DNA TGTGCCAGCAGTCTGGGCGGGTCTCGAGCTTTCTTT. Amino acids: CASSLGGSRAFF.